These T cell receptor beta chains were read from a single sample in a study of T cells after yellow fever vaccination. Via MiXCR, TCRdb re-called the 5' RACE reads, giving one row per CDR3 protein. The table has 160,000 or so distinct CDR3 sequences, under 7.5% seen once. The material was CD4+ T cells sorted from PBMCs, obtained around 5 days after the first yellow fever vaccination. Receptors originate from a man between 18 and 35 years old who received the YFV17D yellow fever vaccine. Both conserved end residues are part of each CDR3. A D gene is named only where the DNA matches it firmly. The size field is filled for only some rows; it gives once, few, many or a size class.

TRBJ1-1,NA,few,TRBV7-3,CASSLTGSLNTEAFF,TGTGCCAGCAGCTTAACGGGGAGTCTGAACACTGAAGCTTTCTTT
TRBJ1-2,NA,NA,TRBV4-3,CASSRAGSRVTNYGYTF,TGCGCCAGCAGCCGAGCGGGGTCAAGGGTAACTAACTATGGCTACACCTTC
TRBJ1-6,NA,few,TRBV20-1,CSARRGDNSPLHF,TGCAGTGCTAGAAGGGGAGACAATTCACCCCTCCACTTT
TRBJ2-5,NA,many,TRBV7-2,CASSSDRRLGETQYF,TGTGCCAGCAGCTCAGACCGGAGGCTGGGCGAGACCCAGTACTTC
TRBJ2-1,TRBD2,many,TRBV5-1,CASSAAGGSYNEQFF,TGCGCCAGCAGCGCGGCGGGGGGCTCCTACAATGAGCAGTTCTTC
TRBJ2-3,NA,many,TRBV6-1,CASSRQGIFGDTQYF,TGTGCCAGCAGTAGGCAGGGGATATTTGGAGATACGCAGTATTTT
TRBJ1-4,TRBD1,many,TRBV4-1,CASSQDPRAGGSEKLFF,TGCGCCAGCAGCCAAGATCCTAGGGCAGGGGGAAGCGAAAAACTGTTTTTT
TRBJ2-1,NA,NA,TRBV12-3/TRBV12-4,CASSLDEWVRQNEQFF,TGTGCCAGCAGTTTGGACGAGTGGGTACGCCAAAATGAGCAGTTCTTC
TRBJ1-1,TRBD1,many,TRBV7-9,CASSLANRGSDTEAFF,TGTGCCAGCAGCTTAGCGAACAGGGGATCGGACACTGAAGCTTTCTTT
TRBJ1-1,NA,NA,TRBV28,CASSTPITEAFF,TGTGCCAGCAGTACACCGATAACTGAAGCTTTCTTT
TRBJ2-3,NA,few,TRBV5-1,CASSLRQGVDTQYF,TGCGCCAGCAGCTTAAGGCAGGGTGTGGATACGCAGTATTTT
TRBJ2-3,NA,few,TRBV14,CASSQDGRATDTQYF,TGTGCCAGCAGCCAAGACGGCAGGGCCACAGATACGCAGTATTTT
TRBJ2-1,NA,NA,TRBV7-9,CASSPPRQTNEQFF,TGTGCCAGCAGCCCCCCTCGACAGACTAATGAGCAGTTCTTC
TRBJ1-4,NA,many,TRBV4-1,CASSPGAGAYEKLFF,TGCGCCAGCAGCCCCGGGGCGGGGGCGTATGAAAAACTGTTTTTT
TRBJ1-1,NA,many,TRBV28,CALGGGMDTEAFF,TGTGCCCTCGGCGGGGGGATGGACACTGAAGCTTTCTTT
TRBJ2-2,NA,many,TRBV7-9,CASSQPGPNTGELFF,TGTGCCAGCAGCCAGCCGGGACCAAACACCGGGGAGCTGTTTTTT
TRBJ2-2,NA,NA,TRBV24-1,CATQARGGGELFF,TGTGCCACCCAAGCTCGCGGCGGCGGGGAGCTGTTTTTT
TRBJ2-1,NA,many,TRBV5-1,CASSLASQDTGSF,TGCGCCAGCAGCTTGGCCTCACAGGACACCGGGAGCTTC
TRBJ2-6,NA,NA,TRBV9,CASSVRVSGANVLTF,TGTGCCAGCAGCGTAAGGGTTTCTGGGGCCAACGTCCTGACTTTC
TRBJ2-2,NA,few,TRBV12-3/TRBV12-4,CASSFSMIGELFF,TGTGCCAGCAGTTTTTCTATGATCGGGGAGCTGTTTTTT
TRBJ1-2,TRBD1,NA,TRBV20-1,CSARQGIGAYGYTF,TGCAGTGCCAGACAGGGAATTGGAGCCTATGGCTACACCTTC
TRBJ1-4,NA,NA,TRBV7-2,CASSRGSTSPNEKLFF,TGTGCCAGCAGCCGGGGCAGTACCTCACCTAATGAAAAACTGTTTTTT
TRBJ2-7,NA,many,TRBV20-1,CSASQGGTYEQYF,TGCAGTGCTAGCCAGGGAGGTACCTACGAGCAGTACTTC
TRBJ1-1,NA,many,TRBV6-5,CASSYSRDPELTEAFF,TGTGCCAGCAGTTACTCGAGAGACCCCGAACTCACTGAAGCTTTCTTT
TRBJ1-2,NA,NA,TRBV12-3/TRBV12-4,CASSPPGRGFNYGYTF,TGTGCCAGCAGTCCACCGGGTCGGGGGTTTAACTATGGCTACACCTTC
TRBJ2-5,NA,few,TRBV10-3,CAIRGADMETQYF,TGTGCCATCAGGGGGGCCGATATGGAGACCCAGTACTTC
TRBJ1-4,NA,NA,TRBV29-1,CSVNRVGEKLFF,TGCAGCGTCAACAGGGTCGGGGAAAAACTGTTTTTT
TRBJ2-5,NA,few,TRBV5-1,CASSWQWAGETQYF,TGCGCCAGCAGCTGGCAATGGGCCGGGGAGACCCAGTACTTC
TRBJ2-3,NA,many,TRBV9,CASRGTSTDTQYF,TGTGCCAGCAGGGGGACTAGCACAGATACGCAGTATTTT
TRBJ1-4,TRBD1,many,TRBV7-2,CASSARGGGGEKLFF,TGTGCCAGCAGCGCCAGGGGGGGGGGCGGTGAAAAACTGTTTTTT
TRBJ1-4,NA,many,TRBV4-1,CASSQDIKATENEKLFF,TGCGCCAGCAGCCAAGATATTAAAGCTACTGAAAATGAAAAACTGTTTTTT
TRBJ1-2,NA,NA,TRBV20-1,CSASYGGEYGYTF,TGCAGTGCTAGTTATGGGGGGGAATATGGCTACACCTTC
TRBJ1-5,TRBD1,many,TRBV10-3,CAIGDRDQPQHF,TGTGCCATCGGGGACAGGGATCAGCCCCAGCATTTT